The sequence of this T cell receptor beta chain was determined in a study of T cells in Graves' hyperthyroidism and ophthalmopathy. Regarding the study as a whole: In blood, most of the thyroid clonotypes expanded above 0.001 were also present.

Newly diagnosed hyperthyroidism, duration under 2 months, in patients aged 18 to 65. Thyroid ultrasound and orbital computed tomography, with clinical symptoms and serum thyroxine and TRAb, informed diagnoses. Amplified TCR beta CDR3 regions came from RNA transcripts. With the HTBI primer set, the TCR CDR3 went through a first round of RT-PCR. TCRdb reprocessed the multiplex PCR reads via MiXCR and lists one record per CDR3 protein. The table lists about 590,000 distinct CDR3 sequences, approximately 15% of them singletons. The CDR3 contains 16 residues. Germline V gene lookup returns CDR1 SGHRS and CDR2 YFSETQ. J gave up 3 bases and V 0 bases, and 9 bases lay outside the gene matches. This clonotype came up many times. Antigen unknown.

The TCR was taken from a woman aged 25 to 45 with Graves' hyperthyroidism. The chain couples TRBV5-1 to TRBJ2-7; 7 bases are shared with TRBD2. Sequences were obtained from blood. CDR3: CASSLVTREAGYEQYF. The CDR3 DNA follows: TGCGCCAGCAGCTTGGTCACCCGGGAGGCCGGCTACGAGCAGTACTTC. Based on the CDR3 plus reference TRBV5-1 and TRBJ2-7, the full variable domain is KAGVTQTPRYLIKTRGQQVTLSCSPISGHRSVSWYQQTPGQGLQFLFEYFSETQRNKGNFPGRFSGRQFSNSRSEMNVSTLELGDSALYLCASSLVTREAGYEQYFGPGTRLTVT.